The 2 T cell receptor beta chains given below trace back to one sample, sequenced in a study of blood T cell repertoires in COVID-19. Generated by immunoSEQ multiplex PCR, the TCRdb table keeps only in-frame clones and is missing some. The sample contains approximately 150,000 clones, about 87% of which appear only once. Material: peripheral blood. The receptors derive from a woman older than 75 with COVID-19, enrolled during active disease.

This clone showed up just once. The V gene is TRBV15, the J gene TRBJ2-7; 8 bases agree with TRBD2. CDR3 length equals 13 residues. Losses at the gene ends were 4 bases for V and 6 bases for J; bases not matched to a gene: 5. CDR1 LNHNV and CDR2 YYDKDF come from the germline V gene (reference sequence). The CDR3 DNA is TGTGCCACCAGCATGTCGGGAGGGCTCGAGCAGTACTTC. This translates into CATSMSGGLEQYF.

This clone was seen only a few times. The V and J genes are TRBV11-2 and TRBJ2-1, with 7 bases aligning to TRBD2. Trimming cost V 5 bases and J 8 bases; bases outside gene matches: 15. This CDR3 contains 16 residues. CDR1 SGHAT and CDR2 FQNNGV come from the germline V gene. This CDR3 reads CASSPTRLGGKDEQFF. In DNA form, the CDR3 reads TGTGCCAGCAGCCCGACTAGGCTGGGAGGGAAAGATGAGCAGTTCTTC.